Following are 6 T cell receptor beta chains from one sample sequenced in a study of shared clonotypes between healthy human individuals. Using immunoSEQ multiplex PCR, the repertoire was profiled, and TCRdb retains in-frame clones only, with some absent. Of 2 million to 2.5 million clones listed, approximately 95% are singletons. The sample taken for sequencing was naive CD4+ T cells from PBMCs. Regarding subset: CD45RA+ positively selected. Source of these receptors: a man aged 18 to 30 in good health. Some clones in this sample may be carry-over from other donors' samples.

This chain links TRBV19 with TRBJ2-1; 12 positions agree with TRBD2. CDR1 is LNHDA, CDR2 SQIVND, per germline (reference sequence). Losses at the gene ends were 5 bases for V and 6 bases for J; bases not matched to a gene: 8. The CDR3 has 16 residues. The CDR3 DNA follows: TGTGCCAGTAGTTCGAGGGGACTAGCGGGTGCCAATGAGCAGTTCTTC. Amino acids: CASSSRGLAGANEQFF.

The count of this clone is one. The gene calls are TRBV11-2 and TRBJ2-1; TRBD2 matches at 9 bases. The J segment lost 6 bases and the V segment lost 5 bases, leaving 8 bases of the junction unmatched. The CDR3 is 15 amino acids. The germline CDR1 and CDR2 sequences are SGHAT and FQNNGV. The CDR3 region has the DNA TGTGCCAGCAGCCCACGTAGCGGGAGTAGCAATGAGCAGTTCTTC. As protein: CASSPRSGSSNEQFF.

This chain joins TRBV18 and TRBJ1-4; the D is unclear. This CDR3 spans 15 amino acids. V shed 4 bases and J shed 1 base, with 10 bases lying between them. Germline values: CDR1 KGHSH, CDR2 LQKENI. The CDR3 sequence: CASSRTTGTNEKLFF. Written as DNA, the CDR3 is TGTGCCAGCTCACGGACCACTGGAACTAATGAAAAACTGTTTTTT.

In nucleotides, the CDR3 is TGTGCCAGCAGTTTCCAGACAGGGTTCGGGGAGCTGTTTTTT. This encodes CASSFQTGFGELFF. This chain links TRBV27 with TRBJ2-2; 7 bases are a match to TRBD1. The CDR3 runs 14 residues. Germline V CDR1 and CDR2: MNHEY, SMNVEV (reference sequence). The V segment lost 3 bases and the J segment 7 bases; nucleotides outside the gene matches: 5.

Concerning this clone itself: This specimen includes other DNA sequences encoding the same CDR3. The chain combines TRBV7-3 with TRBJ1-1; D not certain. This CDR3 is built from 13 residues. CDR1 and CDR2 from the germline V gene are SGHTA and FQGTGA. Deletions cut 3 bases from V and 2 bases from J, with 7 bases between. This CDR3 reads CASSLQLNTEAFF. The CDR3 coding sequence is TGTGCCAGCAGCTTGCAGTTAAACACTGAAGCTTTCTTT.

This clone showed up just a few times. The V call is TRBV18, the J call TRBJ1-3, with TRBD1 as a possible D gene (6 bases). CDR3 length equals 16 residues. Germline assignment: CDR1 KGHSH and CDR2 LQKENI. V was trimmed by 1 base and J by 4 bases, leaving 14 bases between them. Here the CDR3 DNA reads TGTGCCAGCTCACCACAGGACAGTAGGGGAGGAAACACCATATATTTT. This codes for CASSPQDSRGGNTIYF.